One T cell receptor beta chain is described in this entry. The assay was immunoSEQ multiplex PCR, and TCRdb's table has in-frame clones only and misses some. The repertoire has around 100,000 clones, 85% to 90% of them found once; the top ten carry approximately 16%. This entry belongs to a study of T cell responses to AZD1222 COVID-19 vaccine. The sample in question was peripheral blood, obtained on day 0 of AZD1222 vaccination. The clonotype originates from an adult in good health.

The CDR3 region has the DNA TGTGCCAGCAGCCGAGGGCCGACTAGCGGGTACTCCTACGAGCAGTACTTC. Amino acids: CASSRGPTSGYSYEQYF. V is TRBV5-5 and J is TRBJ2-7; 10 bases line up with TRBD2. Germline V gene sequence: CDR1 SGHKS, CDR2 YYEKEE (reference sequence). This CDR3 comprises 17 residues. The ends lost 4 bases at V and 0 bases at J; junction bases unmatched: 10. The complete variable domain, with remaining parts taken from reference TRBV5-5 and TRBJ2-7, reads DAGVTQSPTHLIKTRGQQVTLRCSPISGHKSVSWYQQVLGQGPQFIFQYYEKEERGRGNFPDRFSARQFPNYSSELNVNALLLGDSALYLCASSRGPTSGYSYEQYFGPGTRLTVT.